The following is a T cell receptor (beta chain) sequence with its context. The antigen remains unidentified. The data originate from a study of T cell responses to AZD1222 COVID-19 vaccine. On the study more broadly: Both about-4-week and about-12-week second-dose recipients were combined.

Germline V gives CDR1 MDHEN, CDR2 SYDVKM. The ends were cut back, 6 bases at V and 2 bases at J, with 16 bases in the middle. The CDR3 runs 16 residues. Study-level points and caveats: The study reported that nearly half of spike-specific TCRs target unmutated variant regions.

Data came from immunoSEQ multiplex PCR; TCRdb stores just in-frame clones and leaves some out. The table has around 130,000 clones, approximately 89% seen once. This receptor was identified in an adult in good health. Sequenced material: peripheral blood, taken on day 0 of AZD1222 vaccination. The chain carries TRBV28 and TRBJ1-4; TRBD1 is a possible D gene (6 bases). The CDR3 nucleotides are TGTGCCAGCAGCCGTTATTGGGGGGGCACTAATGAAAAACTGTTTTTT. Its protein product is CASSRYWGGTNEKLFF. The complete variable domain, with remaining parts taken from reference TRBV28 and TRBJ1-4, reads DVKVTQSSRYLVKRTGEKVFLECVQDMDHENMFWYRQDPGLGLRLIYFSYDVKMKEKGDIPEGYSVSREKKERFSLILESASTNQTSMYLCASSRYWGGTNEKLFFGSGTQLSVL.